The clone carrying this T cell receptor (beta chain) was observed many times. The CDR3 covers 11 residues. V lost 3 bases and J lost 6, with 4 bases in between. Per germline, CDR1 MNHNS and CDR2 SASEGT. This specimen comes from a study of T-cell memory formation after mild COVID-19. Sample barcodes and UMIs were carried by the TCR alpha and TCR beta cDNA libraries that 5'RACE generated with constant-segment primers. TCRdb reprocessed the 5' RACE reads with MiXCR, giving one entry per CDR3 protein. The repertoire holds 120,000 to 150,000 distinct CDR3 sequences, with roughly 6.3% as singletons. The TCR sequence derives from an adult woman who had mild COVID-19 (a few samples of this study predate the infection). Cell type and time point are not known. The gene calls are TRBV6-1 and TRBJ2-3, with D unclear. Sequencing was performed on PBMCs or a T cell subset sorted from them (not recorded which). CDR3 amino acids: CASSEADTQYF. The CDR3 bases are TGTGCCAGCAGTGAGGCGGATACGCAGTATTTT.